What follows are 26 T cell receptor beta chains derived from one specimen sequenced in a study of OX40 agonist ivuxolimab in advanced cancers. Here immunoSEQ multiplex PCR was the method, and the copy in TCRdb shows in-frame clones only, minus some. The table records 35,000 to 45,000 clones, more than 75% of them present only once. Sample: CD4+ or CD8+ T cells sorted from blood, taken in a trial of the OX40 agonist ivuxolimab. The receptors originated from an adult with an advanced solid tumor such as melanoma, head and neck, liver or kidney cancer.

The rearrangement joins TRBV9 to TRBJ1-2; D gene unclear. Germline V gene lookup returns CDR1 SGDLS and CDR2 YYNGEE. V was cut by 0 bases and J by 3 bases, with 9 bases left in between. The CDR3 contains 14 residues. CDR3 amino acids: CASSVEWRDYGYTF. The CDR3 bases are TGTGCCAGCAGCGTAGAATGGAGAGACTATGGCTACACCTTC.

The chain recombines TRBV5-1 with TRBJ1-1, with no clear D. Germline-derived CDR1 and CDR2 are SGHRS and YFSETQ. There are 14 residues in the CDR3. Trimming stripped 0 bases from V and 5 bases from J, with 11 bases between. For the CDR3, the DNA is TGCGCCAGCAGCTTGGACGTTTTAGGTACTGAAGCTTTCTTT. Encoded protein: CASSLDVLGTEAFF.

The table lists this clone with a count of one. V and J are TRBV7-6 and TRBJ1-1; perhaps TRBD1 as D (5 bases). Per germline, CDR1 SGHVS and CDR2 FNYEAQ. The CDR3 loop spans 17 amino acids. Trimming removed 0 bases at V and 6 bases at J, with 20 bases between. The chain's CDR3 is CASSLAPSEGYTAEAFF. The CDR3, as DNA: TGTGCCAGCAGCTTAGCCCCCTCGGAGGGGTATACTGCTGAAGCTTTCTTT.

This CDR3 reads CATRAGVNEKLFF. For the CDR3, the DNA is TGTGCCACTCGGGCAGGGGTTAATGAAAAACTGTTTTTT. J is TRBJ1-4 and V is TRBV2, with D possibly TRBD1 on 6 matching bases. This CDR3 is 13 amino acids long. Germline V gene data show CDR1 as SNHLY and CDR2 as FYNNEI. V was pared by 10 bases and J by 4 bases, with 13 bases between.

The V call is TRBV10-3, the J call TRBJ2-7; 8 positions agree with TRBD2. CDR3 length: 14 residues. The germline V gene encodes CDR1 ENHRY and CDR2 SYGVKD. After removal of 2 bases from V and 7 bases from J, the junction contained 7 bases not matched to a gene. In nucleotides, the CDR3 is TGTGCCATCAGTGAGGTCTTAGCGGGGATAGAGCAGTACTTC. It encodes CAISEVLAGIEQYF.

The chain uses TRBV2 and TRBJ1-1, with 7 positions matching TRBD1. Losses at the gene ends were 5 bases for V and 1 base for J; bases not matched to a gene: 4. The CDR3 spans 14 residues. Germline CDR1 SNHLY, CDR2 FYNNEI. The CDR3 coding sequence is TGTGCCAGCAGTACAGGGGTAGGGAACACTGAAGCTTTCTTT. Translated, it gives CASSTGVGNTEAFF.

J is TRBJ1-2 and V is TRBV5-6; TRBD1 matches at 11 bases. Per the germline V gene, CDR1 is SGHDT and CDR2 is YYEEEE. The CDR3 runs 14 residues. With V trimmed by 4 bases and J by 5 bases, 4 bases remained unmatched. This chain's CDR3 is CASSRDRGRYGYTF. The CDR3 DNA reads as TGTGCCAGCAGCCGGGACAGGGGGAGGTATGGCTACACCTTC.

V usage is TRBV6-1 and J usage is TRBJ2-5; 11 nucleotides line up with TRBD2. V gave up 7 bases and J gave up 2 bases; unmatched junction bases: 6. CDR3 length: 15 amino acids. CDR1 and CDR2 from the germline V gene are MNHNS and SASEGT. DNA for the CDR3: TGTGCCAGCACCTTACTAGCGGGGGCGCAAGAGACCCAGTACTTC. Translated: CASTLLAGAQETQYF.

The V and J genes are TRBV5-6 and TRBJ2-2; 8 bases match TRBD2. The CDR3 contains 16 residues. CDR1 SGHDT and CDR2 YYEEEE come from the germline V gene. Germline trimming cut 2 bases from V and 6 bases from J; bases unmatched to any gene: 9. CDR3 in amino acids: CASSFYDLAGSGELFF. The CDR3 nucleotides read TGTGCCAGCAGCTTTTATGACTTAGCGGGGTCCGGGGAGCTGTTTTTT.

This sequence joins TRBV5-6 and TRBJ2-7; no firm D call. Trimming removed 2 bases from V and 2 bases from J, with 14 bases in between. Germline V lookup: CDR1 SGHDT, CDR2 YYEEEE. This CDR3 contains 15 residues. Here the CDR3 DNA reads TGTGCCAGCAGCTTTGCAGGAGCTCCTGCCTACGAGCAGTACTTC. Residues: CASSFAGAPAYEQYF.

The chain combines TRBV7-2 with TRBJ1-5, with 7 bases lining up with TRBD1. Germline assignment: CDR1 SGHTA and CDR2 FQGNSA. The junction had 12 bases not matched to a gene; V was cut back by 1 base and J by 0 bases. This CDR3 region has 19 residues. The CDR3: CASSLGRQGSIGSNQPQHF. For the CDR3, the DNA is TGTGCCAGCAGCTTAGGCAGACAGGGTTCGATTGGTAGCAATCAGCCCCAGCATTTT.

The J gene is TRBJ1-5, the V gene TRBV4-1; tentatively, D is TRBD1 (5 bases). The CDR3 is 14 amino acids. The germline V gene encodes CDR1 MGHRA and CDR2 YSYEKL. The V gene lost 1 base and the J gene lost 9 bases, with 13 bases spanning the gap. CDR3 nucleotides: TGCGCCAGCAGCCAAGGTCAAGGGGTTCTGCCCCAGCATTTT. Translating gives CASSQGQGVLPQHF.

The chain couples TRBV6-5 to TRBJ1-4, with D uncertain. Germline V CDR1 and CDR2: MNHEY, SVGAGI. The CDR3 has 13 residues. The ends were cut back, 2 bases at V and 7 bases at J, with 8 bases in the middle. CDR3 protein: CASSYLGSEKLFF. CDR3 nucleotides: TGTGCCAGCAGTTACCTGGGGAGTGAAAAACTGTTTTTT.

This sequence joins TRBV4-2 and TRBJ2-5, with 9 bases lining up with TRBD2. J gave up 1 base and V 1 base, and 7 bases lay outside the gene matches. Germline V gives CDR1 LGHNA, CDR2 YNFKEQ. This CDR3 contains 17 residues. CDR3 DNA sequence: TGTGCCAGCAGCCAAGTTACAGCGGGGGGACGCCAAGAGACCCAGTACTTC. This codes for CASSQVTAGGRQETQYF.

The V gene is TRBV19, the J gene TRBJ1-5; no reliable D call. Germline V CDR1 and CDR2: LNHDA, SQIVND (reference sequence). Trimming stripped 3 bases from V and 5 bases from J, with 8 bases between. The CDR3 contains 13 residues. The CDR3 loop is CASSIYPDQPQHF. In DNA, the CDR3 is TGTGCCAGTAGTATCTATCCGGATCAGCCCCAGCATTTT.

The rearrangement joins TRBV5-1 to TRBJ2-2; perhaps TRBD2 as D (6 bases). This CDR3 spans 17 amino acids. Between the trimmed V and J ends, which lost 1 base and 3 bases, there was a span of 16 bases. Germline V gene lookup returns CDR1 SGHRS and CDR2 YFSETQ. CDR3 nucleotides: TGCGCCAGCAGCTTGATGGGGGGACCGGAGGACACCGGGGAGCTGTTTTTT. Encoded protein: CASSLMGGPEDTGELFF.

CDR3 residues: CASSLEPMSRGNTEAFF. CDR3 nucleotides: TGTGCCAGCAGCTTAGAACCCATGAGTAGGGGGAACACTGAAGCTTTCTTT. The chain is built from TRBV11-2 and TRBJ1-1; possibly TRBD1 for D (5 bases). V lost 0 bases to trimming and J lost 1 base, with 15 bases between them. Germline CDR1 SGHAT, CDR2 FQNNGV. There are 17 residues in the CDR3. The variable domain in full, completed from reference TRBV11-2 and TRBJ1-1, reads EAGVAQSPRYKIIEKRQSVAFWCNPISGHATLYWYQQILGQGPKLLIQFQNNGVVDDSQLPKDRFSAERLKGVDSTLKIQPAKLEDSAVYLCASSLEPMSRGNTEAFFGQGTRLTVV.

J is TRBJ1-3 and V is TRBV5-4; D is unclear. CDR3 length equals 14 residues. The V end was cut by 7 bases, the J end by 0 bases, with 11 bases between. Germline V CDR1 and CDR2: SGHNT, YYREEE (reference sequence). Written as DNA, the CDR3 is TGTGCCAGCCAGATTGGGGTCTCTGGAAACACCATATATTTT. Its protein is CASQIGVSGNTIYF.

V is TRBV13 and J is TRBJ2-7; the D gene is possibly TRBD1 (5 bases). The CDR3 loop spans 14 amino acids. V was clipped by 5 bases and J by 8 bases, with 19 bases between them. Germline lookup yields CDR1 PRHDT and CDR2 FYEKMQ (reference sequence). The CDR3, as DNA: TGTGCCAGCAGCCTGGAAGGTAAGGGGCTCAAGCAGTACTTC. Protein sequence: CASSLEGKGLKQYF.

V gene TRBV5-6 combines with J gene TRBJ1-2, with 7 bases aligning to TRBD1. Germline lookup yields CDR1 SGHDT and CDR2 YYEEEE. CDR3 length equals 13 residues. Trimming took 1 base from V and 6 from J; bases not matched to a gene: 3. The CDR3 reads CASSLTGDDGYTF. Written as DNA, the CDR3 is TGTGCCAGCAGCTTGACAGGGGATGATGGCTACACCTTC. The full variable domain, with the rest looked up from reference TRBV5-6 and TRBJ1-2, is DAGVTQSPTHLIKTRGQQVTLRCSPKSGHDTVSWYQQALGQGPQFIFQYYEEEERQRGNFPDRFSGHQFPNYSSELNVNALLLGDSALYLCASSLTGDDGYTFGSGTRLTVV.

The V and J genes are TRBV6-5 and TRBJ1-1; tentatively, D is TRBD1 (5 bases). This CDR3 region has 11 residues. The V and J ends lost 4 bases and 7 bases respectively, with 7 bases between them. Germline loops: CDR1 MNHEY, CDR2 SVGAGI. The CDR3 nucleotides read TGTGCCAGCAGTTGGGGGGGTGAAGCTTTCTTT. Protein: CASSWGGEAFF.

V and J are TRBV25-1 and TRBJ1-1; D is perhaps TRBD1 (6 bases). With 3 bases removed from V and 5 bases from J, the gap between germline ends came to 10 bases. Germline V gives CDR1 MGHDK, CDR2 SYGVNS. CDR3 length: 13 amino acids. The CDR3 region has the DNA TGTGCCAGCAGTGAGTTAGGGGGAACTGAAGCTTTCTTT. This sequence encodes CASSELGGTEAFF.

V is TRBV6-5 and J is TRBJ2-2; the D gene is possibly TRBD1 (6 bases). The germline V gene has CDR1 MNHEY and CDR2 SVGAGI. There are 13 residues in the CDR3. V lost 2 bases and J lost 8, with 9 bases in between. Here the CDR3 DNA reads TGTGCCAGCAGTTACCAGGGGCCGGGGGAGCTGTTTTTT. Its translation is CASSYQGPGELFF.

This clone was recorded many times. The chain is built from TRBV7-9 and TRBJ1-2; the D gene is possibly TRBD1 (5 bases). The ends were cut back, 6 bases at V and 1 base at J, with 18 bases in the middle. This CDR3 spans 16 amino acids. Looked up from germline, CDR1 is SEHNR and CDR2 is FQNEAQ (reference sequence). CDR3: CASSVAGGYVNYGYTF. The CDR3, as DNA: TGTGCCAGCAGTGTTGCCGGGGGTTATGTTAACTATGGCTACACCTTC.

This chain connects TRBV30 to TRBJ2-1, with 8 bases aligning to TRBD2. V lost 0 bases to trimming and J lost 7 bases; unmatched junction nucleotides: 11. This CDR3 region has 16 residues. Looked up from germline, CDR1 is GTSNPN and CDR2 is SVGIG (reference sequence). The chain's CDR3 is CAWSVPGGGRTNEQFF. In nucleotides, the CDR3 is TGTGCCTGGAGTGTACCCGGGGGGGGCCGGACTAATGAGCAGTTCTTC. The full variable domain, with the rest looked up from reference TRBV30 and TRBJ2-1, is SQTIHQWPATLVQPVGSPLSLECTVEGTSNPNLYWYRQAAGRGLQLLFYSVGIGQISSEVPQNLSASRPQDRQFILSSKKLLLSDSGFYLCAWSVPGGGRTNEQFFGPGTRLTVL.

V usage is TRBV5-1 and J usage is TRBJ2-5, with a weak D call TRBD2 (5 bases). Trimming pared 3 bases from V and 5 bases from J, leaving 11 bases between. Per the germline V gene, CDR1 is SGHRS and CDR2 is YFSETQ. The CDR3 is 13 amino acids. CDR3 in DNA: TGCGCCAGCAGCTGGGCTAGCAAGGAGACCCAGTACTTC. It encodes CASSWASKETQYF.